The 9 T cell receptor beta chains below come from one sample, sequenced in a study of CD4+ T cells in melanoma. Repertoires were generated with immunoSEQ multiplex PCR, while TCRdb's copy carries only in-frame clones and drops some. The sample contains fewer than 150,000 clones, approximately 91% of which appear only once. The receptors originated from a human donor with melanoma.

The chain uses TRBV29-1 and TRBJ2-5, with D possibly matching TRBD1 (6 bases). Trimming took 2 bases from V and 5 from J, leaving 18 bases between them. The CDR3 has 15 residues. Germline V CDR1 and CDR2: SQVTM, ANQGSEA. Here the CDR3 DNA reads TGCAGCGTTGAATTAACAGGGTTCTCGGGGGAGACCCAGTACTTC. Its translation is CSVELTGFSGETQYF.

The genes are TRBV2 and TRBJ1-5, with D tentatively TRBD1 (5 bases). Germline loops: CDR1 SNHLY, CDR2 FYNNEI. The CDR3 is 17 residues long. Trimming removed 2 bases at V and 0 bases at J, with 14 bases between. The CDR3 region has the DNA TGTGCCAGCAGTGAATATTGGGGGGTAGGTAGCAATCAGCCCCAGCATTTT. Residues: CASSEYWGVGSNQPQHF.

The rearrangement joins TRBV6-5 to TRBJ1-2; TRBD1 is a possible D gene (5 bases). Germline-derived CDR1 and CDR2 are MNHEY and SVGAGI. The CDR3 covers 14 residues. Trimming stripped 5 bases from V and 8 bases from J, with 18 bases between. The CDR3 bases are TGTGCCAGCAGTGCCACCGGGACCCAGGCGGGCTACACCTTC. This sequence encodes CASSATGTQAGYTF.

The rearrangement links TRBV27 to TRBJ2-7; D gene ambiguous. The CDR3 sequence is 15 residues long. CDR1 and CDR2 (germline): MNHEY, SMNVEV (reference sequence). With 0 bases removed from V and 0 bases from J, the gap between germline ends came to 9 bases. The CDR3 sequence: CASSLSATFSYEQYF. The CDR3 DNA reads as TGTGCCAGCAGTTTATCGGCGACATTCTCCTACGAGCAGTACTTC.

This clone came up once. Additional DNA sequences in this sample encode the identical CDR3. This rearrangement joins TRBV5-1 to TRBJ1-6; TRBD1 matches 8 bases. CDR3 length: 15 residues. Germline CDR1 SGHRS, CDR2 YFSETQ. The trim removed 0 bases at V and 5 bases at J, leaving 1 base unmatched. The CDR3 loop is CASSLEDRDNSPLHF. The CDR3, as DNA: TGCGCCAGCAGCTTGGAGGACAGGGATAATTCACCCCTCCACTTT. Full variable domain (missing parts from reference TRBV5-1 and TRBJ1-6): KAGVTQTPRYLIKTRGQQVTLSCSPISGHRSVSWYQQTPGQGLQFLFEYFSETQRNKGNFPGRFSGRQFSNSRSEMNVSTLELGDSALYLCASSLEDRDNSPLHFGNGTRLTVT.

The rearrangement joins TRBV11-1 to TRBJ1-2; D might be TRBD1 (5 bases). The V end was cut by 5 bases, the J end by 0 bases, with 13 bases between. Per germline, CDR1 SGHAT and CDR2 FQDESV (reference sequence). The CDR3 has 15 amino acids. The CDR3 sequence is CASSGGADANYGYTF. The DNA for the CDR3 is TGTGCCAGCAGCGGAGGGGCCGACGCTAACTATGGCTACACCTTC.

The rearrangement joins TRBV18 to TRBJ1-3, with 8 bases matching TRBD1. The germline V gene encodes CDR1 KGHSH and CDR2 LQKENI. Trimming at V came to 5 bases and at J to 3 bases, leaving 0 bases not matched to a gene. This CDR3 is 13 amino acids long. DNA for the CDR3: TGTGCCAGCTCAACAGGGGGTGGAAACACCATATATTTT. Translating it yields CASSTGGGNTIYF.

This chain joins TRBV6-5 and TRBJ1-1; D not resolved. The ends were cut back, 6 bases at V and 3 bases at J, with 14 bases in the middle. The CDR3 totals 14 residues. Per germline, CDR1 MNHEY and CDR2 SVGAGI. The CDR3 spells CASRRGMTYTEAFF. CDR3 in DNA: TGTGCCAGCAGGAGAGGAATGACCTACACTGAAGCTTTCTTT.

The chain recombines TRBV5-5 with TRBJ1-2, with D uncertain. Germline V CDR1 and CDR2: SGHKS, YYEKEE (reference sequence). This CDR3 contains 13 residues. Trimming stripped 0 bases from V and 1 base from J, with 4 bases between. The CDR3 bases are TGTGCCAGCAGCTTGGCCGGTAACTATGGCTACACCTTC. This gives the protein CASSLAGNYGYTF.